A selection of T cell receptor beta chains follows, all from one sample in a study of cytomegalovirus exposure and HLA in healthy donors. The table came from immunoSEQ multiplex PCR; TCRdb's copy has only in-frame clones and leaves some out. Its table lists about 200,000 clones. Sequenced sample: PBMCs. These receptors all come from a man younger than 40 in good health and CMV-seronegative. Each CDR3 is given with its conserved first and last residue. The D gene is left open where the match is weak.

J gene,CDR3 length,V gene,D gene,CDR3 protein,CDR3 DNA
TRBJ2-1,15,TRBV5-1,TRBD2,CASSLVRESYNEQFF,TGCGCCAGCAGCTTGGTGCGGGAGTCCTACAATGAGCAGTTCTTC
TRBJ1-3,15,TRBV18,-,CASSPSRDSGNTIYF,TGTGCCAGCTCACCGAGCAGGGACTCTGGAAACACCATATATTTT
TRBJ2-1,11,TRBV30,-,CAWSQGSGWFF,TGTGCCTGGAGTCAGGGTTCGGGCTGGTTCTTC
TRBJ1-2,15,TRBV5-1,TRBD1,CASSLRDRGRDGYTF,TGCGCCAGCAGCCTACGGGACAGGGGGCGTGATGGCTACACCTTC
TRBJ2-7,13,TRBV27,-,CASSKGQHYEQYF,TGTGCCAGCAGTAAGGGACAACACTACGAGCAGTACTTC
TRBJ2-5,14,TRBV5-4,-,CASSRGPGQETQYF,TGTGCCAGCAGCCGCGGACCGGGACAAGAGACCCAGTACTTC
TRBJ1-1,14,TRBV5-1,-,CASSLLGLNTEAFF,TGCGCCAGCAGCCTCTTGGGGCTGAACACTGAAGCTTTCTTT
TRBJ2-7,12,TRBV5-4,-,CASSFTGYEQYF,TGTGCCAGCAGCTTCACAGGATACGAGCAGTACTTC
TRBJ2-1,13,TRBV10-3,TRBD1,CAISGDRGNEQFF,TGTGCCATCAGTGGGGACAGGGGGAATGAGCAGTTCTTC
TRBJ1-1,14,TRBV10-1,TRBD1,CASSEGQVGEKAFF,TGCGCCAGCAGTGAGGGACAGGTTGGGGAAAAAGCTTTCTTT
TRBJ1-2,15,TRBV6-6,-,CASSYSGDNWDGYTF,TGTGCCAGCAGTTACTCGGGGGACAATTGGGATGGCTACACCTTC
TRBJ2-7,15,TRBV6-5,-,CASSRPGQGDSEQYF,TGTGCCAGCAGCAGACCGGGACAAGGGGATTCCGAGCAGTACTTC
TRBJ2-3,14,TRBV29-1,TRBD1,CSGDGTGGTDTQYF,TGCAGCGGCGACGGGACAGGGGGCACAGATACGCAGTATTTT
TRBJ2-3,16,TRBV4-3,TRBD2,CASSPISAGGTDTQYF,TGCGCCAGCAGCCCTATTTCAGCGGGGGGCACAGATACGCAGTATTTT
TRBJ1-6,15,TRBV19,TRBD1,CASTRDRAENSPLHF,TGTGCCAGTACCCGGGACAGGGCGGAAAATTCACCCCTCCACTTT
TRBJ1-6,15,TRBV15,-,CATSRSGGGDSPLHF,TGTGCCACCAGCAGATCGGGGGGCGGGGATTCACCCCTCCACTTT
TRBJ2-3,15,TRBV19,-,CASTAGSTQGGTQYF,TGTGCCAGTACCGCCGGCTCAACCCAAGGGGGTACGCAGTATTTT
TRBJ1-2,13,TRBV5-6,TRBD1,CASSSGQGDGYTF,TGTGCCAGCAGCTCGGGACAGGGGGATGGCTACACCTTC
TRBJ2-2,15,TRBV9,-,CASSAGLSDTGELFF,TGTGCCAGCAGCGCGGGACTCTCAGACACCGGGGAGCTGTTTTTT
TRBJ2-1,15,TRBV11-2,TRBD1,CASSPRTGGYTEQFF,TGTGCCAGCAGCCCAAGGACAGGGGGTTACACTGAGCAGTTCTTC
TRBJ2-3,14,TRBV6-6,TRBD2,CATKGLADTDTQYF,TGTGCCACCAAAGGACTAGCGGACACAGATACGCAGTATTTT
TRBJ1-3,16,TRBV7-2,TRBD1,CASSYGTGLSGNTIYF,TGTGCCAGCAGCTACGGGACAGGCCTCTCTGGAAACACCATATATTTT
TRBJ1-1,13,TRBV5-1,-,CASSLLVNTEAFF,TGCGCCAGCAGCTTGTTAGTGAACACTGAAGCTTTCTTT
TRBJ2-2,16,TRBV5-1,-,CASSLAPFAGSAELFF,TGCGCCAGCAGCTTGGCTCCCTTCGCGGGTAGCGCGGAGCTGTTTTTT
TRBJ1-1,12,TRBV10-3,-,CAISQQEREAFF,TGTGCCATCAGCCAACAGGAGAGAGAAGCTTTCTTT
TRBJ2-3,15,TRBV10-1,TRBD2,CASSAEAGGIDTQYF,TGCGCCAGCAGTGCGGAAGCGGGGGGGATAGATACGCAGTATTTT
TRBJ1-2,17,TRBV28,-,CASSASRFGRANYGYTF,TGTGCCAGCAGTGCCTCCAGGTTCGGCAGGGCCAACTATGGCTACACCTTC
TRBJ2-7,16,TRBV9,-,CASSVGDIPSSYEQYF,TGTGCCAGCAGCGTAGGGGACATACCCAGCTCCTACGAGCAGTACTTC
TRBJ2-6,16,TRBV28,-,CASSLSTFSGANVLTF,TGTGCCAGCAGTTTGAGCACTTTCTCTGGGGCCAACGTCCTGACTTTC
TRBJ2-7,10,TRBV2,-,CASSIYEQYF,TGTGCCAGCAGTATATACGAGCAGTACTTC
TRBJ1-5,15,TRBV28,-,CASSYRVLSNQPQHF,TGTGCCAGCAGTTACAGGGTTCTTAGCAATCAGCCCCAGCATTTT
TRBJ1-5,17,TRBV27,-,CASSPRGGSNSNQPQHF,TGTGCCAGTTCCCCGCGAGGAGGGAGCAATAGCAATCAGCCCCAGCATTTT
TRBJ1-1,18,TRBV19,-,CASTPPFRGGDRNTEAFF,TGTGCCAGTACGCCGCCATTTCGGGGGGGGGATCGGAACACTGAAGCTTTCTTT
TRBJ1-5,13,TRBV27,-,CASSSTGNQPQHF,TGTGCCAGCAGTTCCACAGGGAACCAGCCCCAGCATTTT
TRBJ2-4,13,TRBV11-2,-,CASSLGQDNIQYF,TGTGCCAGCAGCTTAGGACAGGACAACATTCAGTACTTC
TRBJ2-1,16,TRBV4-2,TRBD2,CASSQVSSGIFDEQFF,TGTGCCAGCAGCCAAGTCTCTAGCGGGATCTTTGATGAGCAGTTCTTC
TRBJ1-3,14,TRBV4-3,-,CASSPSGAGNTIYF,TGCGCCAGCAGCCCCTCCGGGGCTGGAAACACCATATATTTT
TRBJ2-7,12,TRBV19,TRBD2,CASGGGAHEQYF,TGTGCCAGTGGGGGAGGGGCCCACGAGCAGTACTTC
TRBJ2-2,15,TRBV2,-,CASSFTGYGTGELFF,TGTGCCAGCAGCTTCACAGGGTATGGGACCGGGGAGCTGTTTTTT
TRBJ2-3,14,TRBV9,TRBD1,CASSAMTGDDTQYF,TGTGCCAGCAGCGCCATGACAGGGGATGATACGCAGTATTTT
TRBJ1-1,13,TRBV6-4,-,CASSATGYTEAFF,TGTGCCAGCAGTGCGACCGGGTACACTGAAGCTTTCTTT
TRBJ1-1,14,TRBV6-4,TRBD1,CASKLNRGDTEAFF,TGTGCCAGCAAGCTCAACAGGGGCGACACTGAAGCTTTCTTT
TRBJ1-4,15,TRBV7-9,-,CASSFNGHPNEKLFF,TGTGCCAGCAGCTTTAATGGCCACCCTAATGAAAAACTGTTTTTT
TRBJ2-6,18,TRBV7-6,-,CASSLGASTVSGANVLTF,TGTGCCAGCAGCTTAGGGGCCAGTACCGTTTCTGGGGCCAACGTCCTGACTTTC
TRBJ1-2,15,TRBV9,-,CASTLGSGANYGYTF,TGTGCCAGCACCCTAGGGTCTGGGGCCAACTATGGCTACACCTTC
TRBJ2-7,15,TRBV6-1,TRBD2,CASTTRGVSSYEQYF,TGTGCCAGCACCACGCGGGGGGTTAGTTCCTACGAGCAGTACTTC
TRBJ2-4,13,TRBV11-3,-,CASSGPNQNIQYF,TGTGCCAGCAGCGGCCCAAACCAAAACATTCAGTACTTC
TRBJ2-7,16,TRBV7-2,-,CASSPTRGAFIDEQYF,TGTGCCAGCAGCCCTACTCGGGGGGCCTTCATTGACGAGCAGTACTTC
TRBJ2-1,14,TRBV18,-,CASSLGGNSNEQFF,TGTGCCAGCTCACTTGGGGGGAACTCCAATGAGCAGTTCTTC
TRBJ2-7,13,TRBV7-9,-,CASSSEMNYEQYF,TGTGCCAGCAGCTCGGAGATGAATTACGAGCAGTACTTC
TRBJ2-3,18,TRBV5-7,-,CASSLATFATVLTDTQYF,TGTGCCAGCAGCTTGGCCACGTTCGCGACAGTACTCACAGATACGCAGTATTTT
TRBJ1-5,14,TRBV7-9,-,CASSPVEAEQPQHF,TGTGCCAGCAGCCCAGTGGAGGCGGAGCAGCCCCAGCATTTT
TRBJ2-1,13,TRBV29-1,TRBD2,CSVYSGGVNEQFF,TGCAGCGTGTATAGCGGGGGGGTCAATGAGCAGTTCTTC
TRBJ1-5,16,TRBV19,TRBD1,CASSLRTGGDLQPQHF,TGTGCCAGTAGTCTGCGGACAGGGGGCGACCTCCAGCCCCAGCATTTT
TRBJ1-3,15,TRBV9,TRBD1,CASSTRTGEEDTIYF,TGTGCCAGCAGCACGAGGACAGGGGAAGAGGACACCATATATTTT